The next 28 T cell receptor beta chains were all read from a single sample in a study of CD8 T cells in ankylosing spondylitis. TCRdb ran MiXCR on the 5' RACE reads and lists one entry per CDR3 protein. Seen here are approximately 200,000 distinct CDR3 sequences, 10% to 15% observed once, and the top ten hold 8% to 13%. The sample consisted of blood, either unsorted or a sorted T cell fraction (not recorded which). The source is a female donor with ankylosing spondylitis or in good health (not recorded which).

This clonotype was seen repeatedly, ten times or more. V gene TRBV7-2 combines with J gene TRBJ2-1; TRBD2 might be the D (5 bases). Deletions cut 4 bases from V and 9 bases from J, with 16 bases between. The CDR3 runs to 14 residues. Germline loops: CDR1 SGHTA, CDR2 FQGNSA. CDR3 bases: TGTGCCAGCAGCTCAGGACTCCCAAATGGTGAGCAGTTCTTC. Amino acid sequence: CASSSGLPNGEQFF.

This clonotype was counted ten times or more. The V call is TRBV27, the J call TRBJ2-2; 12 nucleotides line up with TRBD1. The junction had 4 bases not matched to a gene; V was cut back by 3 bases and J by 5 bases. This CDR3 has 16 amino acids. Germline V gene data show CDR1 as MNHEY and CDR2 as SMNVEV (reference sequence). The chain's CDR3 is CASSFPGQGATGELFF. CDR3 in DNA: TGTGCCAGCAGTTTCCCGGGACAGGGGGCAACCGGGGAGCTGTTTTTT.

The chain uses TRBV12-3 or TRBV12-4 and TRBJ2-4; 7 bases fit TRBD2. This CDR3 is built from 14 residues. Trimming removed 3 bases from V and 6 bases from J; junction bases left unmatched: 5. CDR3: CASSLGGEGNIQYF. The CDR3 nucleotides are TGTGCCAGCAGTTTGGGAGGGGAGGGAAACATTCAGTACTTC.

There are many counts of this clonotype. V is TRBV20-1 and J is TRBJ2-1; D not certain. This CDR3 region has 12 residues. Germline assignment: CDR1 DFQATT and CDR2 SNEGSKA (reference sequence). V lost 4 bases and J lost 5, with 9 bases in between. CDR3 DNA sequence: TGCAGTGCTAAGAGTGGTGACAATGAGCAGTTCTTC. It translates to CSAKSGDNEQFF.

Written as DNA, the CDR3 is TGCGCCAGCAGCTTGGCCTCGGGACAGCCCTACGAGCAGTACTTC. Protein product: CASSLASGQPYEQYF. The chain is built from TRBV5-1 and TRBJ2-7, with TRBD1 identical over 7 bases. J lost 2 bases, V lost 0 bases, and 5 bases had no gene match. The CDR3 covers 15 residues. CDR1 and CDR2 from the germline V gene are SGHRS and YFSETQ.

Here the CDR3 reads CSASQADGNEQYF. In DNA, the CDR3 is TGCAGTGCTAGTCAGGCCGACGGGAATGAGCAGTACTTC. This chain joins TRBV20-1 and TRBJ2-7; TRBD2 might be the D (5 bases). V lost 3 bases and J 7 bases, leaving 16 bases between the germline ends. This CDR3 has 13 amino acids. Looked up from germline, CDR1 is DFQATT and CDR2 is SNEGSKA (reference sequence).

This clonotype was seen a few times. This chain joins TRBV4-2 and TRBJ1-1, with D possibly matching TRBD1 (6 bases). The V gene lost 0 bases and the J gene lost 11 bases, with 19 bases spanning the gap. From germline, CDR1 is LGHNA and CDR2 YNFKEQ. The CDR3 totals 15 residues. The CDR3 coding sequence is TGTGCCAGCAGCCAAGATCAGGGGTTGGGGGGACGGGCTTTCTTT. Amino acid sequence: CASSQDQGLGGRAFF.

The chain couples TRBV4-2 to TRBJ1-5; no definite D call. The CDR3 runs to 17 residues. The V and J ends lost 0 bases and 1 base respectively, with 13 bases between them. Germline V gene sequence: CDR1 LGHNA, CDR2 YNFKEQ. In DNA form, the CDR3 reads TGTGCCAGCAGCCAAGAGGGGAGGGAAGGAAGCAATCAGCCCCAGCATTTT. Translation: CASSQEGREGSNQPQHF.

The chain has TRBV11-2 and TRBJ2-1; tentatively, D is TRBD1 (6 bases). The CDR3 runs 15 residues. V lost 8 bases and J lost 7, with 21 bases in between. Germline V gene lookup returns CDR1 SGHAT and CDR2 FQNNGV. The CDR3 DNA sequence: TGTGCCAGCCGCTCACAGGGTGTCGTTGGAAATGAGCAGTTCTTC. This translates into CASRSQGVVGNEQFF.

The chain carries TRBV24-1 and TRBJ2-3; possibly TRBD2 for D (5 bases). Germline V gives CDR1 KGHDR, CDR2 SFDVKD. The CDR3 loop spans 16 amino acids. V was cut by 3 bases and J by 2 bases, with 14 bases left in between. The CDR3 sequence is CATSDNPSYFTDTQYF. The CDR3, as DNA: TGTGCCACCAGTGATAACCCTAGCTACTTCACAGATACGCAGTATTTT.

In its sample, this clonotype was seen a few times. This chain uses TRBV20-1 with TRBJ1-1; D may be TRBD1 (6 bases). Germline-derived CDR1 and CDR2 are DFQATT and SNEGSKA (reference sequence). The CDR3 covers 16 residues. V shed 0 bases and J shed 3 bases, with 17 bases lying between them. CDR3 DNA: TGCAGTGCTAGAGAGGTCTGGGGGGGCAAGGACACTGAAGCTTTCTTT. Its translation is CSAREVWGGKDTEAFF.

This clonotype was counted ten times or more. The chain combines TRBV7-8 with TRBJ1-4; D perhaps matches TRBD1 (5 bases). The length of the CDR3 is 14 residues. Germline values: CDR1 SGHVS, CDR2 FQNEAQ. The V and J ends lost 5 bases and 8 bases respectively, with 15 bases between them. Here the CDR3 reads CASSLRSWGEKLFF. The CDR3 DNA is TGTGCCAGCAGCCTTCGATCCTGGGGGGAAAAACTGTTTTTT.

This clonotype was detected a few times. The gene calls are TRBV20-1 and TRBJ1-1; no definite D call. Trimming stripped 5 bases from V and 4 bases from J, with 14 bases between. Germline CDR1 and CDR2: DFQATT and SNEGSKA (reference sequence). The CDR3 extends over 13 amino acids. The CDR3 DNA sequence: TGCAGTGCTCCAAGTAAAATGGGCACTGAAGCTTTCTTT. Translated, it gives CSAPSKMGTEAFF.

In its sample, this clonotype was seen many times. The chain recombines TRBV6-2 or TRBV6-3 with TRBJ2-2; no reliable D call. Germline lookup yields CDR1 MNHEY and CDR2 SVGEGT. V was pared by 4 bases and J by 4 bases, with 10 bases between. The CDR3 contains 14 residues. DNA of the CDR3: TGTGCCAGCAGTTTTTCCCACCTCACCGGGGAGCTGTTTTTT. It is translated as CASSFSHLTGELFF.

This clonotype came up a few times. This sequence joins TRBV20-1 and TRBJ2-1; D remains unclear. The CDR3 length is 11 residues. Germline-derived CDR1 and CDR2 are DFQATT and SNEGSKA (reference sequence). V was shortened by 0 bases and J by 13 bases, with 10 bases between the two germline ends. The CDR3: CSARDHHGQFF. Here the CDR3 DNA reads TGCAGTGCTAGAGACCACCATGGACAGTTCTTC.

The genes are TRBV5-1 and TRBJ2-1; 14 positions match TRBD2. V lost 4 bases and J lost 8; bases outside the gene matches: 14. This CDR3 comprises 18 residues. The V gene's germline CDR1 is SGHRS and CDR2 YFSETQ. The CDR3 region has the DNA TGCGCCAGCAGCCCCGCACCGACTAGCGGGAGGGCCGGGTATGAGCAGTTCTTC. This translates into CASSPAPTSGRAGYEQFF.

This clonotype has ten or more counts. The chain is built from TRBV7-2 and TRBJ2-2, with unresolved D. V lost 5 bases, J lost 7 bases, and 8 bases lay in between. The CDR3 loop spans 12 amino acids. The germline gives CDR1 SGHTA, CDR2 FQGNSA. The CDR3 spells CASSPRSGELFF. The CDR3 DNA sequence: TGTGCCAGCAGCCCGAGGAGCGGGGAGCTGTTTTTT.

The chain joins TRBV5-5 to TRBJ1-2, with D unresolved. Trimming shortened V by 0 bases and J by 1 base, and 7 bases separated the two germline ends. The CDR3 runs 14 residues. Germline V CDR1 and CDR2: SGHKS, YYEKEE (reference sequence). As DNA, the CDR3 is TGTGCCAGCAGCTTGGGAAGGAATAACTATGGCTACACCTTC. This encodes CASSLGRNNYGYTF. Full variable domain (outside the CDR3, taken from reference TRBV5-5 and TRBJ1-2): DAGVTQSPTHLIKTRGQQVTLRCSPISGHKSVSWYQQVLGQGPQFIFQYYEKEERGRGNFPDRFSARQFPNYSSELNVNALLLGDSALYLCASSLGRNNYGYTFGSGTRLTVV.

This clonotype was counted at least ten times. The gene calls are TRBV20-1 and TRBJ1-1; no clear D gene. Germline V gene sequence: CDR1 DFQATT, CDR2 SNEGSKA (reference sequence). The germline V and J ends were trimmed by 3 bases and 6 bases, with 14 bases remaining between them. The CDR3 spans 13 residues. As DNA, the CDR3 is TGCAGTGCTAGTCAGAGTTCCGCGTCTGAAGCTTTCTTT. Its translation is CSASQSSASEAFF.

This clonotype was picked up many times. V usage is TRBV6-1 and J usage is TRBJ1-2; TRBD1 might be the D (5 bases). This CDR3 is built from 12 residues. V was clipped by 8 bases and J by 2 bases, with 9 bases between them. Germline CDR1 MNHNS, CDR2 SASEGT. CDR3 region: CASYQGNYGYTF. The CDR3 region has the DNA TGTGCCAGCTATCAGGGAAACTATGGCTACACCTTC.

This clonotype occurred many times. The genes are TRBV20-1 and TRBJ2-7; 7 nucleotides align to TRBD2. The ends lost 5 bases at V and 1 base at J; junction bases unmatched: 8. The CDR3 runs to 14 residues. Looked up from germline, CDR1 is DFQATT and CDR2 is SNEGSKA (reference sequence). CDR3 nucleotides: TGCAGTGCTCCCCCTAGCGGAAATTCCTACGAGCAGTACTTC. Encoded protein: CSAPPSGNSYEQYF.

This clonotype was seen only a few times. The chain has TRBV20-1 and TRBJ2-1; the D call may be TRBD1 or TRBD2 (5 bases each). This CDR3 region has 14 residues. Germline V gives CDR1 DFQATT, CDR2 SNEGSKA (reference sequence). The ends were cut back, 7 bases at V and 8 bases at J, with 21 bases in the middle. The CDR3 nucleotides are TGCAGTGAGAAGGCAGCTAGCTTAGGGGATGAGCAGTTCTTC. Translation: CSEKAASLGDEQFF.

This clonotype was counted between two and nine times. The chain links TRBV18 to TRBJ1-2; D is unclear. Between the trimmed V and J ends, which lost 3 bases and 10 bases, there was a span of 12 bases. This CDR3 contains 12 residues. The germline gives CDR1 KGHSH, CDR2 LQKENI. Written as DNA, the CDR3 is TGTGCCAGCTCACCCTTCAAGGACGACTACACCTTC. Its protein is CASSPFKDDYTF.

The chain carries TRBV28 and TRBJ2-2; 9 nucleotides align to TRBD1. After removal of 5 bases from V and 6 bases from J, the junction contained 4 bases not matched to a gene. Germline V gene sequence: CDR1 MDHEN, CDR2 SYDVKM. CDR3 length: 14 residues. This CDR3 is CASSVRTGAGELFF. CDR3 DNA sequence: TGTGCCAGCAGTGTCCGGACAGGGGCCGGGGAGCTGTTTTTT.

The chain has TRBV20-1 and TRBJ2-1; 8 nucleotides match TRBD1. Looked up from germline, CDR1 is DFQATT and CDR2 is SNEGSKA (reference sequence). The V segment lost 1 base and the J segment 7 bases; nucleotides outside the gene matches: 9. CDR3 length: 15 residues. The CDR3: CSARADRGSGNEQFF. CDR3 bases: TGCAGTGCTAGAGCAGACAGGGGTTCTGGGAATGAGCAGTTCTTC.

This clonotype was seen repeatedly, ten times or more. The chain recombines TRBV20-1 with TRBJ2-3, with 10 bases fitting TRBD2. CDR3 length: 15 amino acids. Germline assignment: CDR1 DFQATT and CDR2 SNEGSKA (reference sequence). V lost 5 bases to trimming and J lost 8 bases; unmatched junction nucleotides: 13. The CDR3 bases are TGCAGTGCTCAAAGGACTAGCGGCTTAGACGTTACGCAGTATTTT. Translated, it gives CSAQRTSGLDVTQYF.

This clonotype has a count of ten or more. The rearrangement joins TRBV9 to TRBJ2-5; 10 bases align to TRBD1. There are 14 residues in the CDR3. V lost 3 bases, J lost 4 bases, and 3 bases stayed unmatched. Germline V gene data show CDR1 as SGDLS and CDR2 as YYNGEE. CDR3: CASSARTGGETQYF. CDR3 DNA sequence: TGTGCCAGCAGCGCCCGGACAGGGGGAGAGACCCAGTACTTC.

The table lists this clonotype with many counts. For the CDR3, the DNA is TGCGCCAGCAGCCAAGATTATAGGAGGGTTAATGAAAAACTGTTTTTT. Its protein is CASSQDYRRVNEKLFF. The chain employs TRBV4-3 and TRBJ1-4; D remains ambiguous. This CDR3 has 16 residues. Germline assignment: CDR1 LGHNA and CDR2 YSLEER. Deletions cut 0 bases from V and 4 bases from J, with 12 bases between.